These 8 T cell receptor beta chains share one sample of origin, sequenced in a study of blood T cell repertoires in COVID-19. Profiling relied on immunoSEQ multiplex PCR, and the TCRdb table lists in-frame clones only, not all of them. The table has about 320,000 clones, about 85% seen once; the top ten hold around 1.9%. The sample comprised PBMCs or T cells enriched from blood (not recorded which). All receptors derive from a woman aged 30 to 39 who had been exposed to COVID-19.

The J gene is TRBJ2-5, the V gene TRBV5-4, with 8 bases lining up with TRBD1. The V gene's germline CDR1 is SGHNT and CDR2 YYREEE (reference sequence). J was trimmed by 5 bases and V by 1 base; bases with no gene match: 10. The CDR3 extends over 16 amino acids. CDR3 loop: CASSLSGRGQVETQYF. CDR3 DNA: TGTGCCAGCAGCTTGTCAGGCAGGGGGCAAGTCGAGACCCAGTACTTC.

V gene TRBV6-5 combines with J gene TRBJ1-2; maybe TRBD1 (5 bases). Trimming pared 2 bases from V and 4 bases from J, leaving 17 bases between. Germline CDR1 is MNHEY and CDR2 is SVGAGI. The CDR3 loop spans 16 amino acids. The CDR3 DNA reads TGTGCCAGCAGTTACACGGTCCAGGGAGGTTCCTATGGCTACACCTTC. Translated, it gives CASSYTVQGGSYGYTF.

This sequence joins TRBV15 and TRBJ2-3, with D possibly TRBD2 on 5 matching bases. With 6 bases removed from V and 0 bases from J, the gap between germline ends came to 13 bases. The CDR3 contains 15 residues. Germline values: CDR1 LNHNV, CDR2 YYDKDF (reference sequence). CDR3 nucleotide sequence: TGTGCCACCAGGCGGACTCTAGCTAGCACAGATACGCAGTATTTT. This gives the protein CATRRTLASTDTQYF.

V is TRBV7-8 and J is TRBJ1-1; 7 nucleotides match TRBD1. Germline V gives CDR1 SGHVS, CDR2 FQNEAQ. The J segment lost 4 bases and the V segment lost 4 bases, leaving 6 bases of the junction unmatched. CDR3 size: 14 residues. Written as DNA, the CDR3 is TGTGCCAGCAGCTCCTTGACAGGGTCCACTGAAGCTTTCTTT. It specifies CASSSLTGSTEAFF. The variable domain in full, with the rest retrieved from reference TRBV7-8 and TRBJ1-1, is GAGVSQSPRYKVAKRGQDVALRCDPISGHVSLFWYQQALGQGPEFLTYFQNEAQLDKSGLPSDRFFAERPEGSVSTLKIQRTQQEDSAVYLCASSSLTGSTEAFFGQGTRLTVV.

In its sample, this clone was seen a few times. This sequence joins TRBV10-3 and TRBJ1-2; 8 bases match TRBD1. J was trimmed by 3 bases and V by 5 bases; bases with no gene match: 5. This CDR3 is 14 amino acids long. The germline V gene has CDR1 ENHRY and CDR2 SYGVKD. CDR3 coding DNA: TGTGCCATCAGTTCAGGGGGCGGTGACTATGGCTACACCTTC. It codes for CAISSGGGDYGYTF.

The chain employs TRBV28 and TRBJ1-1; TRBD1 aligns across 7 bases. J gave up 0 bases and V 6 bases, and 4 bases lay outside the gene matches. The CDR3 totals 14 residues. Germline lookup yields CDR1 MDHEN and CDR2 SYDVKM. The chain's CDR3 is CASSQTGMNTEAFF. CDR3 coding DNA: TGTGCCAGCAGCCAGACAGGGATGAACACTGAAGCTTTCTTT.

This chain links TRBV27 with TRBJ2-7; tentative D call: TRBD2 (5 bases). This CDR3 is built from 16 residues. Germline V gives CDR1 MNHEY, CDR2 SMNVEV (reference sequence). Trimming took off 11 bases at V and 3 bases at J, with 26 bases between the two ends. The CDR3 reads CAPASPPLRGGYEQYF. CDR3 DNA sequence: TGTGCCCCCGCGTCCCCCCCCCTAAGAGGAGGCTACGAGCAGTACTTC.

As for this clone: At one boundary the junction diverges from the germline segment, which might be a read error. The chain carries TRBV3-1 (or the pseudogene TRBV3-2) and TRBJ1-1; no reliable D call. CDR3 length: 13 amino acids. CDR1 and CDR2 (germline): LGHDT, YNNKEL (reference sequence). This chain's CDR3 is CASSQEYSPRWAF. For the CDR3, the DNA is TGTGCCAGCAGCCAAGAGTACTCGCCTCGCTGGGCCTTT.